A single sample is the source of the 12 T cell receptor beta chains below, sequenced in a study of T cell responses to AZD1222 COVID-19 vaccine. TCRdb's copy holds only in-frame clones and misses some; the assay was immunoSEQ multiplex PCR. The sample has 100,000 to 150,000 clones, about 85% seen once. Material: peripheral blood, obtained on day 0 of AZD1222 vaccination. These receptors all stem from an adult in good health.

V and J are TRBV12-5 and TRBJ2-1, with TRBD2 identical over 9 bases. Germline loops: CDR1 LGHNT, CDR2 FRNRAP. The CDR3 spans 15 residues. J lost 4 bases, V lost 3 bases, and 4 bases had no gene match. The CDR3 DNA reads as TGTGCTAGTGGTTTTGTTAGCGGGGGATACAATGAGCAGTTCTTC. Amino acid sequence: CASGFVSGGYNEQFF. Combining the CDR3 with reference TRBV12-5 and TRBJ2-1 gives the whole variable domain DARVTQTPRHKVTEMGQEVTMRCQPILGHNTVFWYRQTMMQGLELLAYFRNRAPLDDSGMPKDRFSAEMPDATLATLKIQPSEPRDSAVYFCASGFVSGGYNEQFFGPGTRLTVL.

J is TRBJ1-5 and V is TRBV19; 10 nucleotides match TRBD1. This CDR3 is built from 17 residues. J was trimmed by 2 bases and V by 4 bases; bases with no gene match: 8. Germline CDR1 reads LNHDA; CDR2 reads SQIVND (reference sequence). The CDR3 spells CASSTGQGSWGNQPQHF. As DNA, the CDR3 is TGTGCCAGTAGTACGGGACAGGGGAGTTGGGGCAATCAGCCCCAGCATTTT.

The V call is TRBV7-8, the J call TRBJ1-5; 7 bases are a match to TRBD1. With 5 bases clipped from V and 2 bases from J, the junction kept 9 bases outside the gene matches. The CDR3 sequence is 16 residues long. Germline assignment: CDR1 SGHVS and CDR2 FQNEAQ. The CDR3 loop is CASSPATGEGNQPQHF. CDR3 bases: TGTGCCAGCAGCCCCGCAACAGGGGAGGGCAATCAGCCCCAGCATTTT.

V usage is TRBV10-2 and J usage is TRBJ1-1; perhaps TRBD1 as D (5 bases). Trimming removed 0 bases at V and 3 bases at J, with 11 bases between. CDR1 WSHSY and CDR2 SAAADI come from the germline V gene. The CDR3 runs 15 residues. DNA for the CDR3: TGCGCCAGCAGTGAGTCGAGGGGCCCCGACACTGAAGCTTTCTTT. Translation gives CASSESRGPDTEAFF.

The V and J genes are TRBV7-8 and TRBJ1-6; D uncertain. The CDR3 is 14 amino acids. CDR1 and CDR2 from the germline V gene are SGHVS and FQNEAQ. V dropped 0 bases and J dropped 7 bases, with 7 bases sitting between them. The CDR3 DNA reads as TGTGCCAGCAGCTTAGCACAAGCGAATTCACCCCTCCACTTT. It translates to CASSLAQANSPLHF.

Written as DNA, the CDR3 is TGTGCCAGCACCTCCCTGGGTAACTATGGCTACACCTTC. It yields the protein CASTSLGNYGYTF. The chain couples TRBV12-3 or TRBV12-4 to TRBJ1-2, with unresolved D. Trimming stripped 7 bases from V and 1 base from J, with 10 bases between. The CDR3 is made up of 13 amino acids.

The chain couples TRBV6-5 to TRBJ1-4, with D maybe TRBD1 (5 bases). This CDR3 comprises 13 residues. Germline CDR1 MNHEY, CDR2 SVGAGI. V was clipped by 6 bases and J by 7 bases, with 12 bases between them. The CDR3 DNA is TGTGCCAGCAGAGGGGTCGGGAGTGAAAAACTGTTTTTT. This codes for CASRGVGSEKLFF.

The CDR3 spells CATKTSGGAIPYNEQFF. In DNA, the CDR3 is TGCGCCACCAAGACTAGCGGGGGGGCTATCCCCTACAATGAGCAGTTCTTC. The chain links TRBV10-2 to TRBJ2-1; 14 bases line up with TRBD2. With V trimmed by 10 bases and J by 2 bases, 10 bases remained unmatched. Germline V gene sequence: CDR1 WSHSY, CDR2 SAAADI. There are 17 residues in the CDR3.

The chain joins TRBV19 to TRBJ1-2; D is undetermined. CDR1 and CDR2 (germline): LNHDA, SQIVND (reference sequence). Trimming stripped 5 bases from V and 2 bases from J, with 9 bases between. The CDR3 covers 13 residues. The CDR3 loop is CASSLGGNYGYTF. In DNA, the CDR3 is TGTGCCAGTAGTCTGGGCGGAAACTATGGCTACACCTTC. The full variable domain, with the rest looked up from reference TRBV19 and TRBJ1-2, is DGGITQSPKYLFRKEGQNVTLSCEQNLNHDAMYWYRQDPGQGLRLIYYSQIVNDFQKGDIAEGYSVSREKKESFPLTVTSAQKNPTAFYLCASSLGGNYGYTFGSGTRLTVV.

V gene TRBV7-8 combines with J gene TRBJ1-2; TRBD1 might be the D (6 bases). The CDR3 covers 13 residues. CDR1 SGHVS and CDR2 FQNEAQ come from the germline V gene. The germline V and J ends were trimmed by 5 bases and 7 bases, with 14 bases remaining between them. The CDR3, as DNA: TGTGCCAGCAGCCCAGCGGGGGGGCTTGGCTACACCTTC. Translating gives CASSPAGGLGYTF.

This clone was detected once. A junction boundary mismatches the germline segment, possibly from a read error. CDR3 sequence: CASSDSLEGPYGYTF. The CDR3 bases are TGTGCCAGCAGTGACTCTTTAGAGGGACCCTATGGCTACACCTTC. J is TRBJ1-2 and V is TRBV6-5; possible D gene TRBD1, 5 bases. Germline lookup yields CDR1 MNHEY and CDR2 SVGAGI. This CDR3 spans 15 amino acids.

This sequence joins TRBV27 and TRBJ1-2; 11 nucleotides align to TRBD1. This CDR3 region has 15 residues. The V segment lost 4 bases and the J segment 5 bases; nucleotides outside the gene matches: 6. The germline V gene has CDR1 MNHEY and CDR2 SMNVEV (reference sequence). CDR3 nucleotide sequence: TGTGCCAGCAGTTCTTGGACAGGGGGCGGATATGGCTACACCTTC. Its protein product is CASSSWTGGGYGYTF.